Listed here are 11 T cell receptor beta chains from one sample, sequenced in a study of regulatory T cells in long-lasting Graves disease. Arm-PCR of CDR3 regions with iRepertoire HTBI primers generated TCR beta libraries. Via MiXCR, TCRdb re-called the multiplex PCR reads, giving one row per CDR3 protein. The table lists roughly 400,000 distinct CDR3 sequences, around 20% of them singletons, with about 13% in the top ten. As to time point: persistent/refractory GD, antithyroid drugs over 5 years with positive TRAb. Preparation of the TCR library used RNA extracted from PBMCs. Here the sequenced sample was peripheral blood mononuclear cells (PBMCs), taken when the disease was refractory, from a patient treated with antithyroid drugs. The receptors derive from a female donor with Graves disease.

This clonotype was observed at least ten times. The CDR3 loop reads CSAPGTGIYEQYF. The DNA of the CDR3 is TGCAGTGCTCCCGGGACTGGGATTTACGAGCAGTACTTC. The chain has TRBV20-1 and TRBJ2-7; D possibly corresponds to TRBD2 (6 bases). CDR1 and CDR2 from the germline V gene are DFQATT and SNEGSKA (reference sequence). The CDR3 spans 13 residues. Trimming cost V 5 bases and J 4 bases, with 15 bases left between them.

This clonotype was detected ten times or more. J is TRBJ1-1 and V is TRBV29-1, with TRBD1 matching 9 bases. Trimming at V came to 8 bases and at J to 4 bases, leaving 5 bases not matched to a gene. Germline V gene sequence: CDR1 SQVTM, CDR2 ANQGSEA. CDR3 length equals 12 residues. DNA of the CDR3: TGCAGCACTGGACAGGGGCGCACTGAAGCTTTCTTT. This encodes CSTGQGRTEAFF.

The chain links TRBV7-2 to TRBJ1-3; no clear D. Germline CDR1 SGHTA, CDR2 FQGNSA. CDR3 size: 16 residues. Trimming removed 7 bases at V and 0 bases at J, with 16 bases between. Here the CDR3 reads CASNANADTSGNTIYF. CDR3 nucleotides: TGTGCCAGCAACGCTAATGCCGACACCTCTGGAAACACCATATATTTT.

This clonotype was counted between two and nine times. This rearrangement joins TRBV29-1 to TRBJ2-1, with 11 positions matching TRBD2. Trimming removed 7 bases from V and 12 bases from J; junction bases left unmatched: 11. The CDR3 is made up of 13 amino acids. From germline, CDR1 is SQVTM and CDR2 ANQGSEA. The CDR3, as DNA: TGCAGCGCCAAACTAGCGGGAGCTTCGTGGCAGTTCTTC. It specifies CSAKLAGASWQFF.

The table lists this clonotype with a few counts. This sequence joins TRBV27 and TRBJ1-1; D perhaps matches TRBD1 (6 bases). This CDR3 region has 15 residues. The germline CDR1 and CDR2 sequences are MNHEY and SMNVEV (reference sequence). V gave up 3 bases and J gave up 3 bases, with 14 bases separating them. Here the CDR3 reads CASSFSGTSYTEAFF. The CDR3 DNA sequence: TGTGCCAGCAGTTTTTCCGGGACATCCTACACTGAAGCTTTCTTT.

This clonotype was seen a few times. The genes are TRBV2 and TRBJ2-2; TRBD2 matches 14 bases. The CDR3 sequence is 17 residues long. Germline V gene data show CDR1 as SNHLY and CDR2 as FYNNEI. Unmatched junction bases numbered 5, after V lost 2 bases and J lost 6 bases. This CDR3 reads CASSEMGLAGVAGELFF. The CDR3 DNA sequence: TGTGCCAGCAGTGAAATGGGACTAGCGGGAGTGGCCGGGGAGCTGTTTTTT. Full variable domain (rest looked up from reference TRBV2 and TRBJ2-2): EPEVTQTPSHQVTQMGQEVILRCVPISNHLYFYWYRQILGQKVEFLVSFYNNEISEKSEIFDDQFSVERPDGSNFTLKIRSTKLEDSAMYFCASSEMGLAGVAGELFFGEGSRLTVL.

This clonotype was found many times. The chain recombines TRBV28 with TRBJ2-5; 14 bases agree with TRBD2. CDR3 length equals 21 residues. Unmatched junction bases numbered 18, after V lost 1 base and J lost 5 bases. The germline V gene has CDR1 MDHEN and CDR2 SYDVKM. For the CDR3, the DNA is TGTGCCAGCAGTTTATACCTGCGGACTAGCGGGAGGCCCGAGGGGTTGGAGACCCAGTACTTC. Translation gives CASSLYLRTSGRPEGLETQYF.

The chain uses TRBV6-1 and TRBJ2-1, with D possibly matching TRBD2 (7 bases). V was clipped by 4 bases and J by 8 bases, with 18 bases between them. The CDR3 consists of 15 residues. Germline V gene lookup returns CDR1 MNHNS and CDR2 SASEGT. CDR3 bases: TGTGCCAGCAGTGTCGAGGGAGGGGGTAGCGATGAGCAGTTCTTC. Translating gives CASSVEGGGSDEQFF.

This clonotype was recorded a few times. The rearrangement links TRBV7-3 to TRBJ2-7, with 9 bases lining up with TRBD2. Per germline, CDR1 SGHTA and CDR2 FQGTGA. V trimming: 8 bases; J trimming: 5 bases; junction bases outside the gene matches: 7. This CDR3 is built from 13 residues. This CDR3 reads CASYSGSGDEQYF. CDR3 DNA sequence: TGTGCCAGCTATAGCGGGAGTGGCGACGAGCAGTACTTC.

The DNA for the CDR3 is TGCGCCAGCAGCTTGGATTGGGTCAGGCGTCACGCGCAGTATTTT. Amino acids: CASSLDWVRRHAQYF. The J gene is TRBJ2-3, the V gene TRBV5-1, with D uncertain. The CDR3 is 15 residues long. From germline, CDR1 is SGHRS and CDR2 YFSETQ. With 0 bases removed from V and 10 bases from J, the gap between germline ends came to 18 bases.

There are a few counts of this clonotype. V usage is TRBV18 and J usage is TRBJ1-1; D remains unclear. The germline V and J ends were trimmed by 3 bases and 11 bases, with 22 bases remaining between them. The CDR3 runs to 15 residues. Germline V gene sequence: CDR1 KGHSH, CDR2 LQKENI. CDR3 coding DNA: TGTGCCAGCTCACCTACGCAGACGAACCCGGATTGGGCTTTCTTT. Residues: CASSPTQTNPDWAFF.